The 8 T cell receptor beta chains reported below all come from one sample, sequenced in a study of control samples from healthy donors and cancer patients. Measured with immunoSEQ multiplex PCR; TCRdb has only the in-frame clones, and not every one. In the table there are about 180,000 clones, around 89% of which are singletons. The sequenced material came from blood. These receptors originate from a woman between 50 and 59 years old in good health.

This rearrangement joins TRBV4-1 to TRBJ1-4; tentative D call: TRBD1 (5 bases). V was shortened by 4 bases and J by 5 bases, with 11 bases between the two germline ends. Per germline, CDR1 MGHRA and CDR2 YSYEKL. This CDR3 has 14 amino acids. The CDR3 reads CASSPDRGNEKLFF. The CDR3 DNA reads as TGCGCCAGCAGCCCTGACAGAGGCAATGAAAAACTGTTTTTT.

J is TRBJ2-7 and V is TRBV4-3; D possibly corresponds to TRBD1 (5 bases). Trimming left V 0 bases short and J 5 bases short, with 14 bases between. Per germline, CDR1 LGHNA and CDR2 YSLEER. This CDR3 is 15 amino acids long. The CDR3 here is CASSQDLVRGDEQYF. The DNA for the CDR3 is TGCGCCAGCAGCCAAGATTTGGTAAGGGGTGACGAGCAGTACTTC.

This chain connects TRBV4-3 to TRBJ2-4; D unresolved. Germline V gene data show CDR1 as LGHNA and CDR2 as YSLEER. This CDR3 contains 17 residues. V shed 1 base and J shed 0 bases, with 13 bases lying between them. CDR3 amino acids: CASSQVSNRLAKNIQYF. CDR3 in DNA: TGCGCCAGCAGCCAAGTCTCGAACCGATTAGCCAAAAACATTCAGTACTTC.

The DNA of the CDR3 is TGTGCCAGCAGCTTCGCGTCGGTTTTTGGCAATGAGCAGTTCTTC. Its protein product is CASSFASVFGNEQFF. The chain is built from TRBV11-3 and TRBJ2-1; no clear D gene. The CDR3 loop spans 15 amino acids. Per the germline V gene, CDR1 is SGHNT and CDR2 is YENEEA. Trimming removed 3 bases at V and 6 bases at J, with 15 bases between.

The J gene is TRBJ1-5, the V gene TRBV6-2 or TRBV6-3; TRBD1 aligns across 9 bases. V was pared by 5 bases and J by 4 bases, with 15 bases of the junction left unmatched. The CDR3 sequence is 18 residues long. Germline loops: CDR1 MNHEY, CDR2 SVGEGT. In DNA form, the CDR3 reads TGTGCCAGCAGTACCACGGGAACCGGGACAGGGAATAATCAGCCCCAGCATTTT. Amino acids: CASSTTGTGTGNNQPQHF.

CDR3 amino acids: CASSRKETQYF. The CDR3, as DNA: TGTGCCAGCTCACGGAAAGAGACCCAGTACTTC. The chain links TRBV18 to TRBJ2-5; D is uncertain. Germline V gives CDR1 KGHSH, CDR2 LQKENI. Trimming cost V 4 bases and J 3 bases, with 3 bases left between them. The CDR3 runs 11 residues. Based on the CDR3 plus reference TRBV18 and TRBJ2-5, the full variable domain is NAGVMQNPRHLVRRRGQEARLRCSPMKGHSHVYWYRQLPEEGLKFMVYLQKENIIDESGMPKERFSAEFPKEGPSILRIQQVVRGDSAAYFCASSRKETQYFGPGTRLLVL.

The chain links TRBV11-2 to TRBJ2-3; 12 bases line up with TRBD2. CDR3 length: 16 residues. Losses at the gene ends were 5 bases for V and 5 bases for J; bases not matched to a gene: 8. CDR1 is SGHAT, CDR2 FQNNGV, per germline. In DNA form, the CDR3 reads TGTGCCAGCAGCGCGCTAGCGGGAGGGGGGCAAGATACGCAGTATTTT. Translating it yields CASSALAGGGQDTQYF.

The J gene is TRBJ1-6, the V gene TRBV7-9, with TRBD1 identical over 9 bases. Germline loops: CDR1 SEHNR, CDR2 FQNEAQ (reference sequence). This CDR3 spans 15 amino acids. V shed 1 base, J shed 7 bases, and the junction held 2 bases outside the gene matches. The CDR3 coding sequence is TGTGCCAGCAGCTTAGACACAGGGGGCAATTCACCCCTCCACTTT. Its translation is CASSLDTGGNSPLHF.